This T cell receptor beta chain was sequenced during a study of shared clonotypes between healthy human individuals. Trimming took off 1 base at V and 12 bases at J, with 13 bases between the two ends. The CDR3 is made up of 13 amino acids. Looked up from germline, CDR1 is LNHDA and CDR2 is SQIVND (reference sequence). Sequencing used immunoSEQ multiplex PCR; TCRdb keeps in-frame clones, though not all of them. This sample has under 120,000 clones, with less than 75% found just once. The sequence was collected from a young woman in good health. The sample was memory CD8+ T cells sorted from blood. Indicated subset: CD45RO+ cells pooled with CCR7-negative TemRA cells. The chain couples TRBV19 to TRBJ2-1, with D tentatively TRBD2 (5 bases). The chain's CDR3 is CASSIALGSAQFF. CDR3 DNA: TGTGCCAGTAGTATAGCTCTGGGGAGCGCGCAGTTCTTC.